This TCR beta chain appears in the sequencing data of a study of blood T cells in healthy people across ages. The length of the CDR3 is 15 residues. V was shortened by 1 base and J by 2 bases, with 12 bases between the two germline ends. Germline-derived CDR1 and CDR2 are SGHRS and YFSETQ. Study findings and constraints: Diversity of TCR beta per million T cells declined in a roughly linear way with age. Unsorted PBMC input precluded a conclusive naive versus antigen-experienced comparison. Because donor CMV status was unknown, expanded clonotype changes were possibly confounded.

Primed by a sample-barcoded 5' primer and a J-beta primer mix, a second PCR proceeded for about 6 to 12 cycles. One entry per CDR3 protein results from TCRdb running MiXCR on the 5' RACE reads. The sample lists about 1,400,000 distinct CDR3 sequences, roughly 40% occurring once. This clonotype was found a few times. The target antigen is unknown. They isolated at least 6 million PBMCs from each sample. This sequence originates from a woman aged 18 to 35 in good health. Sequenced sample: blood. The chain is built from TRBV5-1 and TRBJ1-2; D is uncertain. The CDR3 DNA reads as TGCGCCAGCAGCTTGACAATCACCGGGAACTATGGCTACACCTTC. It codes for CASSLTITGNYGYTF.